This T cell receptor (beta chain) was captured by sequencing in a study of T-cell reconstitution after alpha-beta-depleted transplantation in children. This clonotype was counted many times. The TCRbeta library was prepared with unique molecular identifiers. TCRdb used MiXCR to reprocess the PCR reads, holding one entry per CDR3 protein. Of about 160,000 distinct CDR3 sequences listed, 8.5% to 14% are singletons. V lost 2 bases and J 0 bases, leaving 15 bases between the germline ends. The CDR3 length is 17 residues. Germline V gives CDR1 MNHEY, CDR2 SVGAGI. The sample consisted of PBMCs, taken before TCRalphabeta/CD19-depleted stem cell transplant. The chain carries TRBV6-5 and TRBJ2-3; D is ambiguous. The clonotype was recovered from a boy younger than 10 with acute myeloid leukemia, due to receive a stem cell transplant. The CDR3 is CASSYLPFLTSTDTQYF. CDR3 bases: TGTGCCAGCAGTTACCTCCCGTTTCTGACTAGCACAGATACGCAGTATTTT.